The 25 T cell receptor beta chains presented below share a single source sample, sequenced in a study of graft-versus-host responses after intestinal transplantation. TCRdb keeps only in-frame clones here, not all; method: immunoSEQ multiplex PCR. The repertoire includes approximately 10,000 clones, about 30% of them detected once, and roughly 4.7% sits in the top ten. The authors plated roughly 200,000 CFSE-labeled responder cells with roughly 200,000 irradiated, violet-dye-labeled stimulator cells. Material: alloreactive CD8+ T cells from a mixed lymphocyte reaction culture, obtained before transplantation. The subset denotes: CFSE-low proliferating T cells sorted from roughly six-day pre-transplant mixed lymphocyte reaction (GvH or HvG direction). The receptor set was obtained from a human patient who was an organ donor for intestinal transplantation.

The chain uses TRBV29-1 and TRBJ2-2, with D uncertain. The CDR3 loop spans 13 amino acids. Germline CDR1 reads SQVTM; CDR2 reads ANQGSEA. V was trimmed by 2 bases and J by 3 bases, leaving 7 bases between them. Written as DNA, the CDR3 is TGCAGCGTTGAAAGTCCTCACACCGGGGAGCTGTTTTTT. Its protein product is CSVESPHTGELFF.

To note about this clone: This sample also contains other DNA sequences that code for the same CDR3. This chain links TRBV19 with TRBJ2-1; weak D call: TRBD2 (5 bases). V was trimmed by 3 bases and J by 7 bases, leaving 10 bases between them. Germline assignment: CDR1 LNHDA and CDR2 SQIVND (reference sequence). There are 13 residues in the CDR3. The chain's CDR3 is CASSILAGNEQFF. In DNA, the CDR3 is TGTGCCAGTAGTATCCTAGCTGGGAATGAGCAGTTCTTC.

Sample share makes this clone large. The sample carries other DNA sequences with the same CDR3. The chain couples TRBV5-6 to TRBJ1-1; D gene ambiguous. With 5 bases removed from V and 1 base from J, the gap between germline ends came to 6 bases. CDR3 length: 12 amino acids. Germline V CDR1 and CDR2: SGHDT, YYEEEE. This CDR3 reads CASSPGNTEAFF. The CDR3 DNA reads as TGTGCCAGCAGTCCGGGGAACACTGAAGCTTTCTTT.

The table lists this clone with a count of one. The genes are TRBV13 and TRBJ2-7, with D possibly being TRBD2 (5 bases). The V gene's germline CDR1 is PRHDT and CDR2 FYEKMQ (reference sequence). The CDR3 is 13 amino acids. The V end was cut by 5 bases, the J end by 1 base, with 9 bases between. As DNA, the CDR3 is TGTGCCAGCAGCCTCAGCGGTTCCTACGAGCAGTACTTC. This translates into CASSLSGSYEQYF.

This chain's CDR3 is CASSQEAFFSYNEQFF. The CDR3, as DNA: TGCGCCAGCAGCCAAGAAGCCTTTTTCTCCTACAATGAGCAGTTCTTC. V and J are TRBV4-3 and TRBJ2-1; D ambiguous. Between the trimmed V and J ends, which lost 0 bases and 0 bases, there was a span of 9 bases. The CDR3 covers 16 residues. Germline-derived CDR1 and CDR2 are LGHNA and YSLEER.

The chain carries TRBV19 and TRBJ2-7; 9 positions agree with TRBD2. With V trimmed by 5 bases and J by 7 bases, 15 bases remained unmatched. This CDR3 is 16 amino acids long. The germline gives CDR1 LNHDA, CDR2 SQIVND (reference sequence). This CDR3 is CASSPLEVAGVGEQYF. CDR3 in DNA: TGTGCCAGTAGTCCCCTCGAGGTAGCGGGAGTTGGGGAGCAGTACTTC.

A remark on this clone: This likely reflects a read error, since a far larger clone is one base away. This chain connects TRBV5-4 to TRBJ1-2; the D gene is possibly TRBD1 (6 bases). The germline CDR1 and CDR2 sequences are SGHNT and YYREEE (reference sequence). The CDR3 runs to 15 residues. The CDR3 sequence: CARSPLEGDPGGYTF. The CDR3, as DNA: TGTGCCCGCAGCCCGCTCGAGGGGGATCCGGGTGGCTACACCTTC.

The CDR3 here is CASSECVQNRKTYGYTF. The CDR3, as DNA: TGCGCCAGCAGCGAATGTGTCCAGAACCGAAAGACCTATGGCTACACCTTC. J is TRBJ1-2 and V is TRBV4-1; D is unclear. Trimming cost V 5 bases and J 4 bases, with 23 bases left between them. Germline V CDR1 and CDR2: MGHRA, YSYEKL. CDR3 size: 17 residues.

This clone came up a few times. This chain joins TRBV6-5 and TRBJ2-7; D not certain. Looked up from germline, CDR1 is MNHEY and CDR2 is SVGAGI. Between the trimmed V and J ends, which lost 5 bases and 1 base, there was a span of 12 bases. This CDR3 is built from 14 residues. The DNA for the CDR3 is TGTGCCAGCAGTGATTATCAACTGTCCTACGAGCAGTACTTC. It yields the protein CASSDYQLSYEQYF.

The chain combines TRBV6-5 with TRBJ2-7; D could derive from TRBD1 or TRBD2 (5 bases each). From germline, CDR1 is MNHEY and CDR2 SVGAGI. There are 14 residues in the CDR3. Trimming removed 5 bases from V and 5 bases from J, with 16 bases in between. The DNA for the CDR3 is TGTGCCAGCAGTGGCGGCACCTTGGGGGACGAGCAGTACTTC. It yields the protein CASSGGTLGDEQYF.

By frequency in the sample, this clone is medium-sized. DNA for the CDR3: TGCAGCGGTTCCCGGACAGGGGGCACTGAAGCTTTCTTT. It encodes CSGSRTGGTEAFF. The V call is TRBV29-1, the J call TRBJ1-1; 10 bases match TRBD1. V shed 7 bases and J 4 bases; nucleotides not matched to a gene: 6. The CDR3 sequence is 13 residues long. Germline CDR1 reads SQVTM; CDR2 reads ANQGSEA.

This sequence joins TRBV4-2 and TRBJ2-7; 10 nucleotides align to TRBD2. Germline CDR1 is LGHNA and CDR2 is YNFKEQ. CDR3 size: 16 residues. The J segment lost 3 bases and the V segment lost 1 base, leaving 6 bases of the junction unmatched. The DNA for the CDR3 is TGTGCCAGCAGCCAAGTCTTAGCGGGGGGCAACTACGAGCAGTACTTC. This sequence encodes CASSQVLAGGNYEQYF.

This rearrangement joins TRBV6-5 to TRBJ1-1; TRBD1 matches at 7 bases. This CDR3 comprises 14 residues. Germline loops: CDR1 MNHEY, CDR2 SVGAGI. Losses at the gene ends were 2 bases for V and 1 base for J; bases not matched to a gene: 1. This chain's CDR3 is CASSYPGGNTEAFF. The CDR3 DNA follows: TGTGCCAGCAGTTACCCAGGGGGGAACACTGAAGCTTTCTTT.

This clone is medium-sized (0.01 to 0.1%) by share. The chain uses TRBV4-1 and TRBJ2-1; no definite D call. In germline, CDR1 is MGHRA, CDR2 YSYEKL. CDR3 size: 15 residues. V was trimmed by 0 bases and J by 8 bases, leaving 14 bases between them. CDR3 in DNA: TGCGCCAGCAGCCAAGATCCACCCCCTGGTGATGAGCAGTTCTTC. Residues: CASSQDPPPGDEQFF.

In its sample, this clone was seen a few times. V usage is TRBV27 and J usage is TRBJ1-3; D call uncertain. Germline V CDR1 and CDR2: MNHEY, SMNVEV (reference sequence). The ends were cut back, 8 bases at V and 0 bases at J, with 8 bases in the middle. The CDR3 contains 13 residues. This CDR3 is CASGALSGNTIYF. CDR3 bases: TGTGCCAGCGGAGCGCTCTCTGGAAACACCATATATTTT.

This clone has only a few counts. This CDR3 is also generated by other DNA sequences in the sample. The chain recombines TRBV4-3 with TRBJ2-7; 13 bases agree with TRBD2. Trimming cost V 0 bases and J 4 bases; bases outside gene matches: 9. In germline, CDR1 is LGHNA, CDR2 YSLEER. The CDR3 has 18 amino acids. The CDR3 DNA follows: TGCGCCAGCAGCCAAGATTCAGGTACTAGCGGGGGGGTGTACGAGCAGTACTTC. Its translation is CASSQDSGTSGGVYEQYF.

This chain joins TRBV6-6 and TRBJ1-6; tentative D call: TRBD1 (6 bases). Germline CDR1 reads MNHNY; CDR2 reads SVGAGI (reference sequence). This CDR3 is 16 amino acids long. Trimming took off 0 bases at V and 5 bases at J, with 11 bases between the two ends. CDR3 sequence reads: CASSYSPAGDNSPLHF. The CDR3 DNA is TGTGCCAGCAGTTACTCCCCGGCAGGGGATAATTCACCCCTCCACTTT.

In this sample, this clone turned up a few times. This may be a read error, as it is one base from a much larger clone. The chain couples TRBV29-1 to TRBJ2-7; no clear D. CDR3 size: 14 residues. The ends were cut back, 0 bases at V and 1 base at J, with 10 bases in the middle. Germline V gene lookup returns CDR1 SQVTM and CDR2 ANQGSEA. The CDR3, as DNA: TGCAGCGTTGAAGATCGGGCCGGGTCCTACGAGCAGTACTTC. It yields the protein CSVEDRAGSYEQYF.

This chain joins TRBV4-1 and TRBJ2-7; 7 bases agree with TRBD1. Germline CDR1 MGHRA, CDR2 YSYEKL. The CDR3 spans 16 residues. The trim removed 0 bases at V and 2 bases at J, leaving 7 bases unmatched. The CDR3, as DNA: TGCGCCAGCAGCCAAGATTATGAGGGGGCGACCTACGAGCAGTACTTC. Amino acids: CASSQDYEGATYEQYF.

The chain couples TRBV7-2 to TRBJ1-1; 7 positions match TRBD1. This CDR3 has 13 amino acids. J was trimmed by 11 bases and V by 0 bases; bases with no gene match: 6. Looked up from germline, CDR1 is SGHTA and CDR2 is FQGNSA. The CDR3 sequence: CASSLATGVLAFF. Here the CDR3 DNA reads TGTGCCAGCAGCTTAGCCACAGGGGTTTTGGCTTTCTTT.

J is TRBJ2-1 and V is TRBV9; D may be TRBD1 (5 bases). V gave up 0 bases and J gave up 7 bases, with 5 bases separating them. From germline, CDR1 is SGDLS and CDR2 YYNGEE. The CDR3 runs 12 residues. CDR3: CASSVGTNEQFF. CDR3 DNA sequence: TGTGCCAGCAGCGTAGGGACAAATGAGCAGTTCTTC.

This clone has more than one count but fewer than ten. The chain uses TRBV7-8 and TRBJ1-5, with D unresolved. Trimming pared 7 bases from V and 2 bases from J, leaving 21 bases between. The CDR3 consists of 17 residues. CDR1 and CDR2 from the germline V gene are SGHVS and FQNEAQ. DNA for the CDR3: TGTGCCAGCACCGAATTTGGGCTTCCTAGTGGCAATCAGCCCCAGCATTTT. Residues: CASTEFGLPSGNQPQHF.

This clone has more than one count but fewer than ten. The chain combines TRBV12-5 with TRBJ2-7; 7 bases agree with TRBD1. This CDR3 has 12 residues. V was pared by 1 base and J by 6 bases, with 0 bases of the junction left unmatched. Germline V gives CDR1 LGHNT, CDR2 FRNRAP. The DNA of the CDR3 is TGTGCTAGTGGTTTGGACAGGGGCGAGCAGTACTTC. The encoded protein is CASGLDRGEQYF.

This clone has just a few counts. The chain's CDR3 is CASSAYLGTLTGELFF. As DNA, the CDR3 is TGTGCCAGCAGCGCCTACCTCGGGACCTTAACCGGGGAGCTGTTTTTT. V gene TRBV9 combines with J gene TRBJ2-2; D may correspond to TRBD1 or TRBD2 (5 bases each). The CDR3 has 16 amino acids. V was trimmed by 3 bases and J by 5 bases, leaving 17 bases between them. Germline-derived CDR1 and CDR2 are SGDLS and YYNGEE.

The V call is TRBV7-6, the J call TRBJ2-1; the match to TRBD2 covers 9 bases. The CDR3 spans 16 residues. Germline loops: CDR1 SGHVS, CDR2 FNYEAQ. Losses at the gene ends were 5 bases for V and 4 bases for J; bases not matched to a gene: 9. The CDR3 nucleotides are TGTGCCAGCAGCCACAATAGCGGGGGAAAATACAATGAGCAGTTCTTC. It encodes CASSHNSGGKYNEQFF.